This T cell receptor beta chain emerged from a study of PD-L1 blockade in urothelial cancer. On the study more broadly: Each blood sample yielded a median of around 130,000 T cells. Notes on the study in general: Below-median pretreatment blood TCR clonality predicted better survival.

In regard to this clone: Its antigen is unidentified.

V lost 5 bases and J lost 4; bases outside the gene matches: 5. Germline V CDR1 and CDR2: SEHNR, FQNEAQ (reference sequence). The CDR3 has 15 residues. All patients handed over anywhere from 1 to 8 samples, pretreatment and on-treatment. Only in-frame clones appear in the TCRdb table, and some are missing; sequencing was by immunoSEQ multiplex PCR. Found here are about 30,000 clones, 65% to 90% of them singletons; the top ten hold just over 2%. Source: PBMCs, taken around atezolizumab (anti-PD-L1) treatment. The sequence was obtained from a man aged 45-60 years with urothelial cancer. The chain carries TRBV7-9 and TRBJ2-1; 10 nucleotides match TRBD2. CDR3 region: CASSRLAGAYNEQFF. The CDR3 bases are TGTGCCAGCAGCCGTCTAGCGGGGGCTTACAATGAGCAGTTCTTC. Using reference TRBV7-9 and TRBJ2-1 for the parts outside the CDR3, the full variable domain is DTGVSQNPRHKITKRGQNVTFRCDPISEHNRLYWYRQTLGQGPEFLTYFQNEAQLEKSRLLSDRFSAERPKGSFSTLEIQRTEQGDSAMYLCASSRLAGAYNEQFFGPGTRLTVL.